Following are 5 T cell receptor beta chains from one sample sequenced in a study of blood T cell repertoires in COVID-19. Measured with immunoSEQ multiplex PCR; TCRdb has only the in-frame clones, and not every one. The data hold fewer than 400,000 clones, with 88% observed a single time. Sample: PBMCs or T cells enriched from blood (not recorded which). The receptors originated from a man aged 30-40 years who had recovered from COVID-19.

This rearrangement joins TRBV7-9 to TRBJ2-5; TRBD2 might be the D (6 bases). Germline values: CDR1 SEHNR, CDR2 FQNEAQ (reference sequence). V lost 6 bases and J lost 2, with 10 bases in between. There are 13 residues in the CDR3. CDR3 sequence reads: CASRSGSQETQYF. The CDR3 DNA reads as TGTGCCAGCAGGAGCGGGTCGCAAGAGACCCAGTACTTC.

The gene calls are TRBV27 and TRBJ2-3, with D perhaps matching TRBD1 (5 bases). With 5 bases removed from V and 4 bases from J, the gap between germline ends came to 13 bases. This CDR3 spans 14 amino acids. The germline gives CDR1 MNHEY, CDR2 SMNVEV (reference sequence). CDR3 loop: CASSQMGRADTQYF. The CDR3, as DNA: TGTGCCAGCAGTCAAATGGGGCGCGCAGATACGCAGTATTTT.

The V call is TRBV4-2, the J call TRBJ2-1; 9 bases map to TRBD2. The CDR3 contains 17 residues. Germline V gene sequence: CDR1 LGHNA, CDR2 YNFKEQ. The junction had 10 bases not matched to a gene; V was cut back by 1 base and J by 6 bases. In DNA, the CDR3 is TGTGCCAGCAGCCAAGCTCAGGCGGGGGGGCTGGCCAATGAGCAGTTCTTC. It encodes CASSQAQAGGLANEQFF.

The rearrangement joins TRBV9 to TRBJ2-3; 11 nucleotides agree with TRBD2. The CDR3 loop spans 16 amino acids. The ends lost 4 bases at V and 4 bases at J; junction bases unmatched: 8. Germline CDR1 is SGDLS and CDR2 is YYNGEE. The CDR3 region is CASSPHSGGAADTQYF. CDR3 sequence (DNA): TGTGCCAGCAGCCCCCATAGCGGGGGGGCCGCAGATACGCAGTATTTT.

The genes are TRBV11-2 and TRBJ2-3; perhaps TRBD2 as D (6 bases). This CDR3 has 18 residues. V lost 1 base, J lost 1 base, and 18 bases lay in between. CDR1 SGHAT and CDR2 FQNNGV come from the germline V gene. DNA of the CDR3: TGTGCCAGCAGCTTAGTCCCGAAGCCTTGGGAGGGCACAGATACGCAGTATTTT. This gives the protein CASSLVPKPWEGTDTQYF.